This TCR beta chain was obtained from a study of graft-versus-host responses after intestinal transplantation. Overall study context: Induction with anti-thymocyte globulin, then tacrolimus and steroids for about 3 years, was given to all recipients.

Germline V gives CDR1 SGHAT, CDR2 FQNNGV. CDR3 length: 16 residues. Germline trimming cut 2 bases from V and 5 bases from J; bases unmatched to any gene: 4. Comment on this clone: The antigen is not known.

Study-wide results and limits: Allografts carried high graft-versus-host to host-versus-graft clonal ratios in patients having graft-donor T cell macrochimerism.

Sequencing used immunoSEQ multiplex PCR; TCRdb keeps in-frame clones, though not all of them. The table shows some 39,000 clones, with roughly 89% occurring only once. The chain is built from TRBV11-2 and TRBJ2-2, with TRBD2 matching 11 bases. The source of this sequence is a human patient who received an intestinal transplant, so some T cells may come from the graft donor. The sample was PBMCs, taken approximately 270 days after transplant. CDR3: CASSLMTSGETGELFF. CDR3 nucleotides: TGTGCCAGCAGCTTAATGACTAGCGGGGAAACCGGGGAGCTGTTTTTT.